This section outlines one TCR beta chain sequence together with its context. The target antigen is unknown. The data derive from a study of T cell responses to AZD1222 COVID-19 vaccine. Study context: Pooled samples include second doses given at about 4 or 12 weeks. Study outcomes and limitations: With two AZD1222 doses given, Spike-specific TCR breadth and depth both rose.

The CDR3 sequence is 16 residues long. Germline V gives CDR1 MNHEY, CDR2 SVGAGI. V lost 2 bases to trimming and J lost 4 bases; unmatched junction nucleotides: 7. Libraries were prepared by immunoSEQ multiplex PCR; TCRdb keeps only in-frame clonotypes and omits some of them. Among 100,000 or so clones listed, about 85% were seen once. This clonotype was obtained from an adult in good health. The sequenced sample was peripheral blood, obtained on day 0 of AZD1222 vaccination. The chain joins TRBV6-5 to TRBJ1-1, with 10 bases matching TRBD1. CDR3 DNA: TGTGCCAGCAGTTACCCGGGACAGGGGAGGGTCACTGAAGCTTTCTTT. As protein: CASSYPGQGRVTEAFF.